The sequence of this TCR beta chain was determined in a study of regulatory T cells in long-lasting Graves disease. Study-wide results and caveats: Persistent patients shared more public clonotypes (about 2,600) than new patients (about 1,000).

CDR3 regions were amplified by Arm-PCR using iRepertoire HTBI primers to build TCR beta libraries. One entry per CDR3 protein, called by TCRdb with MiXCR from the multiplex PCR reads. This table holds over 450,000 distinct CDR3 sequences, roughly 21% found once. V shed 3 bases and J shed 0 bases, with 14 bases lying between them. Germline CDR1 GTSNPN, CDR2 SVGIG (reference sequence). This CDR3 contains 15 residues. The time point is: persistent/refractory GD, antithyroid drugs over 5 years with positive TRAb. The authors made the TCR library using RNA they extracted from PBMCs. Turning to this clonotype: What it binds is unknown.

This TCR came from a female donor with Graves disease. The source material was peripheral blood mononuclear cells (PBMCs), sampled when the disease was refractory, from a patient treated with antithyroid drugs. The chain recombines TRBV30 with TRBJ1-1, with D possibly matching TRBD1 (6 bases). CDR3: CAWSGGDTLNTEAFF. In nucleotides, the CDR3 is TGTGCCTGGAGCGGAGGGGACACGTTGAACACTGAAGCTTTCTTT.